These T cell receptor beta chains were read from a single sample in a study of T cell responses to AZD1222 COVID-19 vaccine. TCRdb's table, derived via immunoSEQ multiplex PCR, lists solely in-frame clones and lacks some. The table records 90,000 to 120,000 clones, 87% of them present only once. The sample consisted of peripheral blood, taken 28 days after the second AZD1222 dose. The receptors originated from an adult who received the AZD1222 COVID-19 vaccine. Each CDR3 is given without its conserved first and last residue. The order of the fields is V gene, J gene, CDR3 protein.

V: TRBV30
J: TRBJ2-3
CDR3: ASRTGVSTDTQY

V: TRBV5-1
J: TRBJ1-6
CDR3: ASSYTGTGSPLH

V: TRBV9
J: TRBJ1-2
CDR3: ASSVQSNNYGYT

V: TRBV28
J: TRBJ1-5
CDR3: ASSFQGDNQPQH

V: TRBV5-5
J: TRBJ1-4
CDR3: ASSPVLGNEKLF

V: TRBV5-6
J: TRBJ2-5
CDR3: ASSFGGLAGGPGETQY

V: TRBV7-9
J: TRBJ1-5
CDR3: ASSTGTELNQPQH

V: TRBV7-3
J: TRBJ1-1
CDR3: ASSSTSTGGGEAF

V: TRBV5-5
J: TRBJ2-2
CDR3: ASSLGPGNTGELF

V: TRBV4-1
J: TRBJ2-7
CDR3: ASSPNEGTGVYEQY

V: TRBV3-1/TRBV3-2
J: TRBJ2-2
CDR3: ASSQAFQRERSGELF

V: TRBV6-1
J: TRBJ2-7
CDR3: ASSEVRTGSYEQY

V: TRBV5-1
J: TRBJ1-1
CDR3: ASSLGATNTEAF

V: TRBV14
J: TRBJ1-5
CDR3: ASSQGGGNQPQH

V: TRBV7-2
J: TRBJ2-7
CDR3: ASSPPRDEQY

V: TRBV18
J: TRBJ1-4
CDR3: ASSPAGVSNEKLF

V: TRBV3-1/TRBV3-2
J: TRBJ1-3
CDR3: ASSQGTSGNTIY

V: TRBV11-3
J: TRBJ2-1
CDR3: ASSLDLRDRVSDEQF

V: TRBV18
J: TRBJ2-7
CDR3: ASSPDSGLSFGYEQY

V: TRBV2
J: TRBJ1-1
CDR3: ASSDTEAF

V: TRBV11-3
J: TRBJ1-1
CDR3: ASSAGTGAQNTEAF

V: TRBV3-1/TRBV3-2
J: TRBJ2-2
CDR3: ASSPVLTSSTGELF

V: TRBV19
J: TRBJ2-1
CDR3: ASSRQGDSYNEQF

V: TRBV28
J: TRBJ1-1
CDR3: ASSFTGGVEAF

V: TRBV7-8
J: TRBJ2-5
CDR3: ASSLPSAGGETQY

V: TRBV6-5
J: TRBJ2-2
CDR3: ASSLAGEVNTGELF

V: TRBV7-2
J: TRBJ1-2
CDR3: ASSLADRIQDGYT

V: TRBV19
J: TRBJ2-2
CDR3: ASSPLAGAGELF

V: TRBV18
J: TRBJ2-3
CDR3: ASSPPGLSTDTQY

V: TRBV25-1
J: TRBJ1-6
CDR3: ASTGPNNSPLH

V: TRBV5-1
J: TRBJ2-3
CDR3: ASSLSGRDTDTQY

V: TRBV23-1
J: TRBJ2-7
CDR3: ASSQSPGSYEQY

V: TRBV5-4
J: TRBJ2-3
CDR3: ASRGQGPAGGQY

V: TRBV10-3
J: TRBJ1-1
CDR3: AISEGGDTEAF

V: TRBV18
J: TRBJ2-3
CDR3: ASSLPDSVRTDTQY

V: TRBV3-1/TRBV3-2
J: TRBJ2-7
CDR3: ASSHRARQSSVYEQY

V: TRBV3-1/TRBV3-2
J: TRBJ1-2
CDR3: ASSQEALRSNYGYT

V: TRBV5-1
J: TRBJ2-1
CDR3: ASSLLGSYNEQF

V: TRBV29-1
J: TRBJ1-2
CDR3: SVEAQGNYGYT

V: TRBV3-1/TRBV3-2
J: TRBJ2-1
CDR3: ASSLQPFSNNEQF

V: TRBV7-9
J: TRBJ1-6
CDR3: ASSLTGAVSSPLH

V: TRBV4-1
J: TRBJ2-2
CDR3: ASSLGVPGSPGELF

V: TRBV9
J: TRBJ1-3
CDR3: ASSTRTVSSGNTIY

V: TRBV7-9
J: TRBJ2-7
CDR3: ASSSEYYEQY

V: TRBV6-5
J: TRBJ1-1
CDR3: ASNSRNTEAF

V: TRBV15
J: TRBJ2-7
CDR3: ATSRDWLTSGTSAEQY

V: TRBV24-1
J: TRBJ2-4
CDR3: ATSDPLAGGNIQY

V: TRBV15
J: TRBJ1-1
CDR3: ATSIRDRGRVTEAF

V: TRBV9
J: TRBJ1-4
CDR3: ASSVGEGNEKLF

V: TRBV7-2
J: TRBJ1-3
CDR3: ASSLVRRAGNTIY

V: TRBV7-3
J: TRBJ2-5
CDR3: ASSFDRSETQY

V: TRBV28
J: TRBJ2-3
CDR3: ASSSFTSGRYSTDTQY

V: TRBV4-1
J: TRBJ1-2
CDR3: ASSQEVSGYRYGYT

V: TRBV29-1
J: TRBJ2-7
CDR3: SVEGITYEQY

V: TRBV6-6
J: TRBJ2-1
CDR3: ASSRGAGGLSSYNEQF